The rows below give T cell receptor beta chains drawn from one sample of a study of Graves' ophthalmopathy and Graves' hyperthyroidism. TCRdb passed the multiplex PCR reads through MiXCR, listing each CDR3 protein once. The sample yields approximately 210,000 distinct CDR3 sequences, under 30% seen once. Specimen: peripheral blood. These receptors all come from a man in his fifties with Graves' ophthalmopathy. Each CDR3 is given with its conserved first and last residue. A D gene is named only where the DNA matches it firmly. Expanded clones are given a class, and other clones once, few, many or no size at all.

d_gene: TRBD1
j_gene: TRBJ1-1
v_gene: TRBV7-2
abundance: once
CDR3aa: CASSLGPGTGRRDTEAFF
CDR3nt: TGTGCCAGCAGCTTAGGGCCCGGGACAGGTCGTCGGGACACTGAAGCTTTCTTT

d_gene: .
j_gene: TRBJ1-1
v_gene: TRBV28
abundance: many
CDR3aa: CASSLVGVAFF
CDR3nt: TGTGCCAGCAGTTTAGTGGGAGTGGCTTTCTTT

d_gene: .
j_gene: TRBJ2-7
v_gene: TRBV12-5
abundance: many
CDR3aa: CASGFPDAYEQYF
CDR3nt: TGTGCTAGTGGTTTCCCGGACGCCTACGAGCAGTACTTC

d_gene: TRBD1
j_gene: TRBJ1-1
v_gene: TRBV7-9
abundance: .
CDR3aa: CASRLGQVDDPEAFF
CDR3nt: TGTGCCAGCAGATTAGGACAGGTGGACGATCCTGAAGCTTTCTTT

d_gene: TRBD2
j_gene: TRBJ2-7
v_gene: TRBV5-1
abundance: many
CDR3aa: CASSLALAANEQYF
CDR3nt: TGCGCCAGCAGCTTGGCCCTAGCGGCCAACGAGCAGTACTTC

d_gene: TRBD1
j_gene: TRBJ2-2
v_gene: TRBV6-2/TRBV6-3
abundance: many
CDR3aa: CASRLDRASGGELFF
CDR3nt: TGTGCCAGCAGGCTCGACAGGGCCTCCGGCGGGGAGCTGTTTTTT

d_gene: .
j_gene: TRBJ1-1
v_gene: TRBV20-1
abundance: many
CDR3aa: CSARVEGFGTEAFF
CDR3nt: TGCAGTGCTAGGGTCGAGGGGTTTGGCACTGAAGCTTTCTTT

d_gene: .
j_gene: TRBJ1-2
v_gene: TRBV11-2
abundance: many
CDR3aa: CASSLDARRSGYTF
CDR3nt: TGTGCCAGCAGCTTAGACGCCAGGCGATCGGGCTACACCTTC

d_gene: TRBD1
j_gene: TRBJ2-7
v_gene: TRBV5-1
abundance: many
CDR3aa: CASSLPQGAQEQYF
CDR3nt: TGCGCCAGCAGCCTTCCACAGGGGGCGCAGGAGCAGTACTTC

d_gene: .
j_gene: TRBJ1-2
v_gene: TRBV2
abundance: many
CDR3aa: CASSLTSRPLVGYTF
CDR3nt: TGTGCCAGCAGTCTGACTAGCAGACCCCTAGTTGGCTACACCTTC

d_gene: TRBD2
j_gene: TRBJ2-7
v_gene: TRBV10-2
abundance: .
CDR3aa: CASRDSGYEQYF
CDR3nt: TGCGCCAGCAGGGATAGCGGGTACGAGCAGTACTTC

d_gene: .
j_gene: TRBJ1-1
v_gene: TRBV9
abundance: .
CDR3aa: CASGASRAGRTEAFF
CDR3nt: TGTGCCAGCGGAGCGTCCAGGGCGGGTCGGACTGAAGCTTTCTTT

d_gene: .
j_gene: TRBJ1-5
v_gene: TRBV19
abundance: many
CDR3aa: CASNPPPGHGNQPQHF
CDR3nt: TGTGCCAGTAACCCCCCCCCGGGACACGGGAATCAGCCCCAGCATTTT

d_gene: .
j_gene: TRBJ1-1
v_gene: TRBV28
abundance: many
CDR3aa: CASSSLQGLTEAFF
CDR3nt: TGTGCCAGCAGTTCTTTACAGGGACTCACTGAAGCTTTCTTT

d_gene: TRBD1
j_gene: TRBJ2-2
v_gene: TRBV6-5
abundance: many
CDR3aa: CASIQDRGYTGELFF
CDR3nt: TGTGCCAGCATCCAGGACAGGGGGTATACCGGGGAGCTGTTTTTT

d_gene: TRBD2
j_gene: TRBJ2-2
v_gene: TRBV4-1
abundance: many
CDR3aa: CASSSGSGLALTGELFF
CDR3nt: TGCGCCAGCAGCAGTGGTTCGGGACTAGCATTAACCGGGGAGCTGTTTTTT

d_gene: .
j_gene: TRBJ2-7
v_gene: TRBV27
abundance: many
CDR3aa: CASSFRETFYEQYF
CDR3nt: TGTGCCAGCAGTTTTCGGGAGACTTTCTACGAGCAGTACTTC

d_gene: .
j_gene: TRBJ1-5
v_gene: TRBV11-2
abundance: .
CDR3aa: CASSVGHRRGRNNQPQHF
CDR3nt: TGTGCCAGCAGCGTGGGACATCGTCGTGGCAGGAACAATCAGCCCCAGCATTTT

d_gene: .
j_gene: TRBJ1-5
v_gene: TRBV12-3/TRBV12-4
abundance: many
CDR3aa: CASSFGQPQHF
CDR3nt: TGTGCCAGCAGTTTTGGTCAGCCCCAGCATTTT

d_gene: .
j_gene: TRBJ1-5
v_gene: TRBV28
abundance: many
CDR3aa: CASSPVDGYSNQPQHF
CDR3nt: TGTGCCAGCAGTCCCGTCGACGGTTATAGCAATCAGCCCCAGCATTTT

d_gene: .
j_gene: TRBJ1-1
v_gene: TRBV5-1
abundance: many
CDR3aa: CASSLEAGTNTEAFF
CDR3nt: TGCGCCAGCAGCTTGGAAGCAGGGACTAACACTGAAGCTTTCTTT

d_gene: .
j_gene: TRBJ1-1
v_gene: TRBV12-3/TRBV12-4
abundance: many
CDR3aa: CATSGALMNTEAFF
CDR3nt: TGTGCCACCAGCGGGGCGTTAATGAACACTGAAGCTTTCTTT

d_gene: .
j_gene: TRBJ2-5
v_gene: TRBV29-1
abundance: many
CDR3aa: CSVEVGPTETQYF
CDR3nt: TGCAGCGTTGAAGTTGGACCTACAGAGACCCAGTACTTC

d_gene: TRBD1
j_gene: TRBJ1-1
v_gene: TRBV6-2/TRBV6-3
abundance: .
CDR3aa: CASRQQGGVSAFF
CDR3nt: TGTGCCAGCAGACAACAGGGGGGCGTAAGTGCTTTCTTT

d_gene: .
j_gene: TRBJ1-2
v_gene: TRBV5-1
abundance: many
CDR3aa: CASSLESYGYTF
CDR3nt: TGCGCCAGCAGCTTGGAGAGCTATGGCTACACCTTC

d_gene: .
j_gene: TRBJ1-5
v_gene: TRBV6-1
abundance: many
CDR3aa: CASMENSNQPQHF
CDR3nt: TGTGCCAGCATGGAGAATAGCAATCAGCCCCAGCATTTT

d_gene: .
j_gene: TRBJ2-7
v_gene: TRBV11-2
abundance: many
CDR3aa: CASSSGYEQYF
CDR3nt: TGTGCCAGCAGCTCGGGCTACGAGCAGTACTTC

d_gene: .
j_gene: TRBJ2-6
v_gene: TRBV7-6
abundance: many
CDR3aa: CASSSRSSGANVLTF
CDR3nt: TGTGCCAGCAGCTCCCGGTCCTCTGGGGCCAACGTCCTGACTTTC

d_gene: TRBD1
j_gene: TRBJ1-1
v_gene: TRBV7-3
abundance: many
CDR3aa: CASSLTGQYATEAFF
CDR3nt: TGTGCCAGCAGCTTAACGGGACAGTACGCGACTGAAGCTTTCTTT

d_gene: .
j_gene: TRBJ1-2
v_gene: TRBV29-1
abundance: .
CDR3aa: CSVEDMGTRRAVYGYTF
CDR3nt: TGCAGCGTTGAAGATATGGGGACACGTCGCGCGGTCTATGGCTACACCTTC

d_gene: TRBD1
j_gene: TRBJ2-7
v_gene: TRBV20-1
abundance: many
CDR3aa: CSARDPATGGLGEQYF
CDR3nt: TGCAGTGCTAGAGATCCGGCGACAGGGGGTCTAGGCGAGCAGTACTTC

d_gene: TRBD1
j_gene: TRBJ1-5
v_gene: TRBV19
abundance: many
CDR3aa: CASSLQGGSNQPQHF
CDR3nt: TGTGCCAGTAGTTTACAGGGGGGGAGCAATCAGCCCCAGCATTTT

d_gene: TRBD2
j_gene: TRBJ2-4
v_gene: TRBV5-6
abundance: many
CDR3aa: CASSKTSALAGAYPPKNIQYF
CDR3nt: TGTGCCAGCAGCAAAACGTCGGCTCTAGCGGGAGCCTACCCCCCCAAAAACATTCAGTACTTC

d_gene: TRBD1
j_gene: TRBJ1-3
v_gene: TRBV6-1
abundance: many
CDR3aa: CASSQTPGQGHNSGNTIYF
CDR3nt: TGTGCCAGCAGTCAAACACCGGGACAGGGCCATAACTCTGGAAACACCATATATTTT

d_gene: .
j_gene: TRBJ2-7
v_gene: TRBV5-1
abundance: many
CDR3aa: CASGNRAGSYEQYF
CDR3nt: TGCGCCAGCGGGAACAGGGCGGGGTCCTACGAGCAGTACTTC

d_gene: TRBD1
j_gene: TRBJ2-5
v_gene: TRBV6-1
abundance: many
CDR3aa: CASSETGEQETQYF
CDR3nt: TGTGCCAGCAGTGAAACAGGGGAACAAGAGACCCAGTACTTC